This T cell receptor (beta chain) emerged from a study of T cell repertoires in cytomegalovirus infection. Across the study: Evidence of both CMV infection and a matching HLA type came from public TCR beta signatures. Study outcomes and limitations: People with CMV and the relevant HLA were identified by cumulative public TCR beta family frequency. Across the ex vivo response, the dominant clonotypes were HLA-C-restricted CMV-specific TCR beta clonotypes.

This clonotype was observed a few times. Its target is unknown. Via MiXCR, TCRdb re-called the reads, giving one row per CDR3 protein. Counted here are 57,000 or so distinct CDR3 sequences, around 34% occurring once; the ten biggest clones make up around three quarters. Sequencing was carried out using PBMCs, sequenced either directly or after in vitro stimulation (not recorded which). The clonotype comes from a human donor in good health (CMV status not recorded). Some clones in this sample may be carry-over from other donors' samples.

The CDR3 DNA reads TGTGCCAGCAGCTACCGGACAGGGAACACTGAAGCTTTCTTT. Protein sequence: CASSYRTGNTEAFF. The chain couples TRBV7-2 to TRBJ1-1; 7 positions agree with TRBD1. V trimming: 4 bases; J trimming: 1 base; junction bases outside the gene matches: 3. Germline V gene lookup returns CDR1 SGHTA and CDR2 FQGNSA. CDR3 length: 14 residues.